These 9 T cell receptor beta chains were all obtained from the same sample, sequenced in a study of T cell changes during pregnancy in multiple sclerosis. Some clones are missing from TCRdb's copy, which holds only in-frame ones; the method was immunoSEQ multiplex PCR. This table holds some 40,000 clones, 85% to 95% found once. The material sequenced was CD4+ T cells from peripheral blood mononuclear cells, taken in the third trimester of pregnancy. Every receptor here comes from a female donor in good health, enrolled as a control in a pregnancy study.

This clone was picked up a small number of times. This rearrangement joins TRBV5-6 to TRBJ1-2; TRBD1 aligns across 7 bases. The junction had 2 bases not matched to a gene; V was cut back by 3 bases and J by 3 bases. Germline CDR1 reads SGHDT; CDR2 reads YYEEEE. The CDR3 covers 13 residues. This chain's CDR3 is CASSYDRDYGYTF. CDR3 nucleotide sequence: TGTGCCAGCAGCTATGACAGGGACTATGGCTACACCTTC.

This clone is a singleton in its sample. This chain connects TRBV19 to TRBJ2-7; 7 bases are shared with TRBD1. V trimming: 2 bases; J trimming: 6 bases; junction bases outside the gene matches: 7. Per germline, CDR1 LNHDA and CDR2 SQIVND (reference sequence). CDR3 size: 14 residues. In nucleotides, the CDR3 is TGTGCCAGTAGTATAAGGGGGCAGCTACTCGAGCAGTACTTC. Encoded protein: CASSIRGQLLEQYF.

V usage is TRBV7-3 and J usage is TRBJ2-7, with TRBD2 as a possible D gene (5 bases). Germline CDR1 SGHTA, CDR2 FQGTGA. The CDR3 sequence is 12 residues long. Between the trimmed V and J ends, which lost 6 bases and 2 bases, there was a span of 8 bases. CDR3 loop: CASRRGPYEQYF. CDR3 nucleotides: TGTGCCAGCAGACGGGGTCCCTACGAGCAGTACTTC.

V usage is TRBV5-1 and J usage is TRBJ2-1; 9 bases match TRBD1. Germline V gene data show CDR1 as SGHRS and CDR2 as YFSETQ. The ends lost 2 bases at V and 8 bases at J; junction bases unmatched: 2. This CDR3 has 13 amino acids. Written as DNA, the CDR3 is TGCGCCAGCAGCTTCAGACAGGGGGATGAGCAGTTCTTC. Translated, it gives CASSFRQGDEQFF.

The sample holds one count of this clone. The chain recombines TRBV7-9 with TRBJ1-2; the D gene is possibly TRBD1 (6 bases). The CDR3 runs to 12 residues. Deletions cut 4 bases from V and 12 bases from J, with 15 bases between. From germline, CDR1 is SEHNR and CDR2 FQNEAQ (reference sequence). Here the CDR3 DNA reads TGTGCCAGCAGCTCCAAGACAGGATCCCACACCTTC. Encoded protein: CASSSKTGSHTF.

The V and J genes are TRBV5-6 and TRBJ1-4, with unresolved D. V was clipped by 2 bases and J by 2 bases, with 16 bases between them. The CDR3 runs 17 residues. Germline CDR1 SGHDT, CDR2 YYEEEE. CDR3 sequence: CASSLVTAARTNEKLFF. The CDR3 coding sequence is TGTGCCAGCAGCTTAGTTACGGCAGCCAGGACTAATGAAAAACTGTTTTTT. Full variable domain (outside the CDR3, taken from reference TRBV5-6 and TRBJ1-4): DAGVTQSPTHLIKTRGQQVTLRCSPKSGHDTVSWYQQALGQGPQFIFQYYEEEERQRGNFPDRFSGHQFPNYSSELNVNALLLGDSALYLCASSLVTAARTNEKLFFGSGTQLSVL.

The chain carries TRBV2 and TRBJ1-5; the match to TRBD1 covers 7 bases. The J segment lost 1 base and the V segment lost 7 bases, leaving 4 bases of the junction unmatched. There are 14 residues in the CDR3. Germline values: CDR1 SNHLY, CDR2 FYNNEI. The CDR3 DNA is TGTGCCAGCAACGCGGGACAGAGCAATCAGCCCCAGCATTTT. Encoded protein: CASNAGQSNQPQHF. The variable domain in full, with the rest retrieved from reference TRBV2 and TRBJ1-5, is EPEVTQTPSHQVTQMGQEVILRCVPISNHLYFYWYRQILGQKVEFLVSFYNNEISEKSEIFDDQFSVERPDGSNFTLKIRSTKLEDSAMYFCASNAGQSNQPQHFGDGTRLSIL.

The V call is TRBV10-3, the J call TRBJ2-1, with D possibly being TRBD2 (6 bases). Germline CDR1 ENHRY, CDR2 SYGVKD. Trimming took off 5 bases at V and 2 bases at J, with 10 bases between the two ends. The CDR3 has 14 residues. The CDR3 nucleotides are TGTGCCATCAGTTCGCGGGGTCCCTACAATGAGCAGTTCTTC. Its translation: CAISSRGPYNEQFF.

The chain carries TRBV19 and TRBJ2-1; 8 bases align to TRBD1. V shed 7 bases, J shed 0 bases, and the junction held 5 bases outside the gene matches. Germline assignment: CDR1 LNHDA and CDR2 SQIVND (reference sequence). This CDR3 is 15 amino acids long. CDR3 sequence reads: CASTDRGASYNEQFF. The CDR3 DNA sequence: TGTGCCAGTACCGACAGGGGAGCCTCCTACAATGAGCAGTTCTTC.